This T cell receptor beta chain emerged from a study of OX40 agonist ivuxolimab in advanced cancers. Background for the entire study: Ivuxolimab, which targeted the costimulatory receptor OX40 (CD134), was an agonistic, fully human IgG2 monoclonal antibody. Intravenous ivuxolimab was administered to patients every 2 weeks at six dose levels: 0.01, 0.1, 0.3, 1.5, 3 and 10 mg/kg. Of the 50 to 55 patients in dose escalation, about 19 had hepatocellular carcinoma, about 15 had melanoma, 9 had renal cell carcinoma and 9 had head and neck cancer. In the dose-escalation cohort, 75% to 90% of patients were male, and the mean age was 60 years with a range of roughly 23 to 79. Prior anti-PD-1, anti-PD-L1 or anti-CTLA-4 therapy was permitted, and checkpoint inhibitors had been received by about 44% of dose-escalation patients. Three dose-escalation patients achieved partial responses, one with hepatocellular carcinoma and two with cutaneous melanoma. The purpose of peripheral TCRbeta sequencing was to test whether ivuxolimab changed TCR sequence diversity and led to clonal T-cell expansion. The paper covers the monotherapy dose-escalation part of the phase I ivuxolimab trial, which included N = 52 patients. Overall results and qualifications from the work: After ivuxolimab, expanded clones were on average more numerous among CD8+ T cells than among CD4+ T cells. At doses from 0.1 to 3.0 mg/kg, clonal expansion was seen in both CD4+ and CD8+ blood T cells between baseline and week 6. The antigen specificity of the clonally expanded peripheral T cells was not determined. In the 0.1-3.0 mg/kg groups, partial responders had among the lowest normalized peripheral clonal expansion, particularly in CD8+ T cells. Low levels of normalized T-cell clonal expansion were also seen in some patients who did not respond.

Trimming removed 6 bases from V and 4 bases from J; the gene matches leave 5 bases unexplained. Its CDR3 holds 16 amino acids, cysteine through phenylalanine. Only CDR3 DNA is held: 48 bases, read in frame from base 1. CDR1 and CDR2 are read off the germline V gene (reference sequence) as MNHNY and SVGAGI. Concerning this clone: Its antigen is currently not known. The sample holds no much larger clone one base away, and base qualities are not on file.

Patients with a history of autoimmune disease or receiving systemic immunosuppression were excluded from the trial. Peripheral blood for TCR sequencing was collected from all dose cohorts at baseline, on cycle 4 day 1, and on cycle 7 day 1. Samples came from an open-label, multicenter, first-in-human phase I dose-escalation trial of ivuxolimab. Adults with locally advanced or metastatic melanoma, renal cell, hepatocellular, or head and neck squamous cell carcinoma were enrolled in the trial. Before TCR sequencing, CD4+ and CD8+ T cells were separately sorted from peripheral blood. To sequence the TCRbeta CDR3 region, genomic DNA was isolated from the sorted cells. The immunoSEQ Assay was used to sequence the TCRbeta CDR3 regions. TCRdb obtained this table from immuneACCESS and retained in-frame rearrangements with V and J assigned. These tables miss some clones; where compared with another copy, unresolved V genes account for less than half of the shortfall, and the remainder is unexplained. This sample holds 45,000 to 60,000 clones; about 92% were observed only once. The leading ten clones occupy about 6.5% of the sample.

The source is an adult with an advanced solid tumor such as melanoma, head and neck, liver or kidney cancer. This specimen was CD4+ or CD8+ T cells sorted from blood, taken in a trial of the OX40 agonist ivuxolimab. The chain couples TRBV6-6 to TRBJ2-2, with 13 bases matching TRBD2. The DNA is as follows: TGTGCCAGCAGCTCACTAGCGGGAGGGCCCACCGGGGAGCTGTTTTTT. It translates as CASSSLAGGPTGELFF.